The 5 T cell receptor beta chains reported below all come from one sample, sequenced in a study of blood T cell repertoires in COVID-19. The method was immunoSEQ multiplex PCR; TCRdb's version includes in-frame clones alone and lacks a portion of them. The sample holds roughly 330,000 clones, 80% to 90% seen once. Sequenced sample: PBMCs or T cells enriched from blood (not recorded which). These receptor sequences come from a woman aged 30 to 39 who had recovered from COVID-19.

The DNA for the CDR3 is TGCGCCAGCAGCCAATCGACAGGTACCGACAGTGAGCAGTTCTTC. Translating gives CASSQSTGTDSEQFF. V is TRBV4-3 and J is TRBJ2-1; D is possibly TRBD1 (6 bases). Germline V gives CDR1 LGHNA, CDR2 YSLEER. The CDR3 has 15 residues. V was pared by 2 bases and J by 9 bases, with 17 bases between.

The rearrangement links TRBV7-2 to TRBJ1-5; 9 positions agree with TRBD1. The length of the CDR3 is 14 residues. CDR1 and CDR2 (germline): SGHTA, FQGNSA. Unmatched junction bases numbered 4, after V lost 3 bases and J lost 7 bases. For the CDR3, the DNA is TGTGCCAGCAGCTTCCGACAGGGGGAACAGCCCCAGCATTTT. It specifies CASSFRQGEQPQHF.

The chain employs TRBV19 and TRBJ1-1, with D hard to call. The germline V and J ends were trimmed by 5 bases and 0 bases, with 16 bases remaining between them. CDR3 size: 16 residues. The germline V gene has CDR1 LNHDA and CDR2 SQIVND (reference sequence). The chain's CDR3 is CASSPRPPGMNTEAFF. CDR3 bases: TGTGCCAGTAGTCCCCGTCCTCCGGGAATGAACACTGAAGCTTTCTTT.

This chain joins TRBV7-8 and TRBJ2-7; 8 bases line up with TRBD1. Germline loops: CDR1 SGHVS, CDR2 FQNEAQ. The CDR3 consists of 16 residues. V lost 4 bases and J lost 4; bases outside the gene matches: 12. The CDR3 DNA reads TGTGCCAGCAGCTCGTCCCGGGACAGGTTCGGATACGAGCAGTACTTC. Residues: CASSSSRDRFGYEQYF.

This clone was counted between two and nine times. V and J are TRBV7-2 and TRBJ2-3, with 8 bases matching TRBD2. In germline, CDR1 is SGHTA, CDR2 FQGNSA. Germline trimming cut 1 base from V and 1 base from J; bases unmatched to any gene: 4. The CDR3 is 16 amino acids. The CDR3, as DNA: TGTGCCAGCAGCTTAGAAGGGCGGGGGGGCACAGATACGCAGTATTTT. This translates into CASSLEGRGGTDTQYF.